The 32 T cell receptor beta chains below come from one sample, sequenced in a study of T cell clonotyping in hematopoietic cell transplantation. Some clones are missing from TCRdb's copy, which holds only in-frame ones; the method was immunoSEQ multiplex PCR. The sample shows about 50,000 clones, around 84% of them seen only once. As to time point: recipient sample about 28 days before transplant, after cytoreduction. Source: peripheral blood mononuclear cells, taken before stem cell transplant. The receptors come from a man aged 60 to 69 with biphenotypic leukemia. Some clones in this sample may be carry-over from other donors' samples.

This chain uses TRBV14 with TRBJ1-4, with 8 bases identical to TRBD1. CDR3 length: 16 amino acids. Germline-derived CDR1 and CDR2 are SGHDN and FVKESK. V trimming: 2 bases; J trimming: 0 bases; junction bases outside the gene matches: 2. The CDR3 DNA sequence: TGTGCCAGCAGCCAAACAGGGGGGACAACTAATGAAAAACTGTTTTTT. It codes for CASSQTGGTTNEKLFF.

The V call is TRBV2, the J call TRBJ2-1, with D uncertain. CDR1 and CDR2 from the germline V gene are SNHLY and FYNNEI. The germline V and J ends were trimmed by 8 bases and 0 bases, with 8 bases remaining between them. This CDR3 has 13 residues. The CDR3 here is CASRKGSYNEQFF. Here the CDR3 DNA reads TGTGCCAGCCGAAAAGGCTCCTACAATGAGCAGTTCTTC.

The gene calls are TRBV28 and TRBJ2-6, with D hard to call. This CDR3 is built from 12 residues. The V and J ends lost 8 bases and 3 bases respectively, with 5 bases between them. The germline V gene has CDR1 MDHEN and CDR2 SYDVKM. CDR3 residues: CASGFGANVLTF. The CDR3 DNA is TGTGCCAGCGGCTTTGGGGCCAACGTCCTGACTTTC.

The genes are TRBV10-3 and TRBJ2-3; 7 bases are shared with TRBD2. With V trimmed by 5 bases and J by 4 bases, 6 bases remained unmatched. The germline V gene has CDR1 ENHRY and CDR2 SYGVKD. This CDR3 contains 14 residues. The CDR3 DNA reads TGTGCCATCAGTTTCGCGGGAGACCCAGATACGCAGTATTTT. Amino acids: CAISFAGDPDTQYF.

The chain is built from TRBV7-2 and TRBJ2-7; TRBD2 matches 7 bases. The CDR3 consists of 15 residues. The germline V gene encodes CDR1 SGHTA and CDR2 FQGNSA. V dropped 1 base and J dropped 0; count of bases not matched to a gene: 3. CDR3 DNA sequence: TGTGCCAGCAGCTTAGGACTAGCCGACTCCTACGAGCAGTACTTC. Translated: CASSLGLADSYEQYF.

The V call is TRBV30, the J call TRBJ2-2; no firm D call. Germline V gene lookup returns CDR1 GTSNPN and CDR2 SVGIG (reference sequence). The CDR3 covers 12 residues. Trimming took off 5 bases at V and 3 bases at J, with 7 bases between the two ends. Here the CDR3 reads CAWEPYTGELFF. CDR3 bases: TGTGCCTGGGAGCCCTACACCGGGGAGCTGTTTTTT.

This rearrangement joins TRBV28 to TRBJ1-2; D not certain. The CDR3 is 15 amino acids. Per germline, CDR1 MDHEN and CDR2 SYDVKM. V was cut by 7 bases and J by 0 bases, with 15 bases left in between. Here the CDR3 DNA reads TGTGCCAGCATCCCCACGGGCGCGACTAACTATGGCTACACCTTC. This gives the protein CASIPTGATNYGYTF.

This chain connects TRBV15 to TRBJ1-1; D is perhaps TRBD1 (6 bases). CDR1 and CDR2 (germline): LNHNV, YYDKDF (reference sequence). This CDR3 region has 16 residues. V shed 0 bases and J shed 1 base, with 12 bases lying between them. The CDR3 sequence is CATSRDQGHQNTEAFF. For the CDR3, the DNA is TGTGCCACCAGCAGAGATCAGGGACACCAGAACACTGAAGCTTTCTTT.

The rearrangement uses TRBV11-2 and TRBJ1-5; the D gene is possibly TRBD1 (5 bases). The CDR3 extends over 16 amino acids. Trimming cost V 0 bases and J 4 bases, with 13 bases left between them. CDR1 and CDR2 from the germline V gene are SGHAT and FQNNGV. The CDR3 sequence: CASSLDLRAGNQPQHF. The CDR3 DNA reads TGTGCCAGCAGCTTAGATCTCAGGGCGGGAAATCAGCCCCAGCATTTT.

The chain couples TRBV25-1 to TRBJ1-2; tentatively, D is TRBD1 (6 bases). The CDR3 spans 13 residues. V gave up 3 bases and J gave up 5 bases, with 10 bases separating them. Germline V CDR1 and CDR2: MGHDK, SYGVNS. The CDR3 loop reads CASSDGGRYGYTF. CDR3 DNA sequence: TGTGCCAGCAGTGACGGGGGGCGGTATGGCTACACCTTC.

The chain combines TRBV25-1 with TRBJ2-3; tentatively, D is TRBD1 (8 bases). CDR1 and CDR2 (germline): MGHDK, SYGVNS. CDR3 size: 18 residues. V shed 1 base and J shed 0 bases, with 17 bases lying between them. In DNA form, the CDR3 reads TGTGCCAGCAGTGAATTTACAGGGGGGGGAACTAGCACAGATACGCAGTATTTT. Translating it yields CASSEFTGGGTSTDTQYF.

The chain employs TRBV5-1 and TRBJ2-2; perhaps TRBD2 as D (6 bases). Trimming removed 5 bases from V and 0 bases from J, with 11 bases in between. CDR3 length: 15 amino acids. CDR1 is SGHRS, CDR2 YFSETQ, per germline. This CDR3 reads CASRIAEANTGELFF. The CDR3 nucleotides read TGCGCCAGCAGGATAGCGGAGGCGAACACCGGGGAGCTGTTTTTT. Full variable domain (remainder filled in from reference TRBV5-1 and TRBJ2-2): KAGVTQTPRYLIKTRGQQVTLSCSPISGHRSVSWYQQTPGQGLQFLFEYFSETQRNKGNFPGRFSGRQFSNSRSEMNVSTLELGDSALYLCASRIAEANTGELFFGEGSRLTVL.

The chain employs TRBV5-1 and TRBJ2-5; D is undetermined. The CDR3 has 14 amino acids. Germline values: CDR1 SGHRS, CDR2 YFSETQ. V dropped 0 bases and J dropped 0 bases, with 6 bases sitting between them. In DNA, the CDR3 is TGCGCCAGCAGCTTGGCCAGAAACCAAGAGACCCAGTACTTC. Its protein is CASSLARNQETQYF.

The chain carries TRBV6-5 and TRBJ1-2, with a weak D call TRBD1 (5 bases). The CDR3 runs 13 residues. The V end lost 3 bases, the J end lost 3 bases, and 8 bases lay between the germline ends. From germline, CDR1 is MNHEY and CDR2 SVGAGI. CDR3 residues: CASSYQGDYGYTF. The CDR3 bases are TGTGCCAGCAGTTATCAGGGCGACTATGGCTACACCTTC.

The J gene is TRBJ2-5, the V gene TRBV5-1; 7 nucleotides align to TRBD2. CDR1 is SGHRS and CDR2 is YFSETQ in the germline V gene. V was clipped by 0 bases and J by 5 bases; unmatched bases: 7. CDR3 size: 15 residues. CDR3 region: CASSLGLASRETQYF. CDR3 coding DNA: TGCGCCAGCAGCTTGGGACTAGCATCGCGGGAGACCCAGTACTTC.

CDR3: CASSQDRPSSEQYF. As DNA, the CDR3 is TGTGCCAGCAGCCAGGACAGGCCGAGCTCCGAGCAGTACTTC. V usage is TRBV7-2 and J usage is TRBJ2-7; the match to TRBD1 covers 7 bases. The V and J ends lost 5 bases and 6 bases, in that order; junction bases with no gene match: 10. CDR1 and CDR2 from the germline V gene are SGHTA and FQGNSA. This CDR3 spans 14 amino acids.

This CDR3 reads CASSPEQGPYGYTF. The DNA of the CDR3 is TGCGCCAGCAGCCCGGAACAGGGACCCTATGGCTACACCTTC. The chain has TRBV5-1 and TRBJ1-2; D possibly corresponds to TRBD1 (6 bases). Trimming took 4 bases from V and 4 from J, leaving 14 bases between them. CDR1 SGHRS and CDR2 YFSETQ come from the germline V gene. The CDR3 sequence is 14 residues long.

V gene TRBV4-2 combines with J gene TRBJ1-5; a weak D match, TRBD1 (6 bases). The V gene lost 6 bases and the J gene lost 6 bases, with 9 bases spanning the gap. This CDR3 is 12 amino acids long. CDR1 and CDR2 from the germline V gene are LGHNA and YNFKEQ. The CDR3 DNA follows: TGTGCCAGCAGTAGGGGGAGTCAGCCCCAGCATTTT. This gives the protein CASSRGSQPQHF.

V usage is TRBV19 and J usage is TRBJ2-7; D not resolved. The CDR3 has 11 residues. Germline V gene sequence: CDR1 LNHDA, CDR2 SQIVND (reference sequence). V was shortened by 8 bases and J by 6 bases, with 11 bases between the two germline ends. The CDR3 region is CASGKRTEQYF. The CDR3 bases are TGTGCCAGTGGTAAACGGACCGAGCAGTACTTC.

The chain employs TRBV28 and TRBJ1-1, with D maybe TRBD1 (6 bases). Trimming stripped 2 bases from V and 7 bases from J, with 14 bases between. Germline V lookup: CDR1 MDHEN, CDR2 SYDVKM. There are 14 residues in the CDR3. Written as DNA, the CDR3 is TGTGCCAGCAGTTTAAGAGGGGGGGCAGGTGAAGCTTTCTTT. Amino acids: CASSLRGGAGEAFF.

This clone was found once. Here the CDR3 reads CASSFAYESGSTYEQYF. The CDR3 DNA is TGTGCCAGCAGCTTCGCCTACGAAAGCGGGAGCACCTACGAGCAGTACTTC. The rearrangement joins TRBV7-2 to TRBJ2-7, with 8 bases identical to TRBD2. The CDR3 contains 17 residues. With V trimmed by 3 bases and J by 2 bases, 12 bases remained unmatched. Per the germline V gene, CDR1 is SGHTA and CDR2 is FQGNSA.

The chain couples TRBV6-5 to TRBJ2-7; possibly TRBD2 for D (5 bases). Germline V gene sequence: CDR1 MNHEY, CDR2 SVGAGI. V lost 0 bases and J 2 bases, leaving 8 bases between the germline ends. The CDR3 contains 14 residues. The CDR3 is CASSYSGDPYEQYF. CDR3 sequence (DNA): TGTGCCAGCAGTTACTCGGGAGACCCCTACGAGCAGTACTTC.

This chain connects TRBV30 to TRBJ2-7; tentatively, D is TRBD1 or TRBD2 (5 bases each). V was pared by 0 bases and J by 2 bases, with 20 bases between. Germline V CDR1 and CDR2: GTSNPN, SVGIG (reference sequence). There are 17 residues in the CDR3. CDR3: CAWSVTQGALSAYEQYF. The DNA for the CDR3 is TGTGCCTGGAGTGTAACCCAGGGAGCCCTCTCGGCCTACGAGCAGTACTTC.

V gene TRBV5-6 combines with J gene TRBJ2-5; D might be TRBD2 (6 bases). Trimming stripped 4 bases from V and 5 bases from J, with 15 bases between. This CDR3 has 14 residues. Germline CDR1 SGHDT, CDR2 YYEEEE. The CDR3 spells CASSPAGTVETQYF. The CDR3 DNA reads as TGTGCCAGCAGCCCGGCGGGGACGGTGGAGACCCAGTACTTC. The complete variable domain, with remaining parts taken from reference TRBV5-6 and TRBJ2-5, reads DAGVTQSPTHLIKTRGQQVTLRCSPKSGHDTVSWYQQALGQGPQFIFQYYEEEERQRGNFPDRFSGHQFPNYSSELNVNALLLGDSALYLCASSPAGTVETQYFGPGTRLLVL.

The genes are TRBV6-5 and TRBJ1-2; the D is unclear. CDR1 and CDR2 (germline): MNHEY, SVGAGI. Trimming shortened V by 0 bases and J by 8 bases, and 16 bases separated the two germline ends. The CDR3 has 15 amino acids. CDR3 sequence reads: CASSYSIGGRIGYTF. As DNA, the CDR3 is TGTGCCAGCAGTTACTCGATCGGAGGTCGGATAGGCTACACCTTC.

This rearrangement joins TRBV30 to TRBJ1-5; 8 nucleotides agree with TRBD1. Trimming took 5 bases from V and 3 from J; bases not matched to a gene: 6. The CDR3 is 14 amino acids. Germline V gene lookup returns CDR1 GTSNPN and CDR2 SVGIG (reference sequence). The CDR3 here is CAWGTGGYNQPQHF. The CDR3 DNA sequence: TGTGCCTGGGGTACAGGGGGTTACAATCAGCCCCAGCATTTT.

This chain uses TRBV28 with TRBJ2-2; D might be TRBD1 (5 bases). Trimming left V 3 bases short and J 6 bases short, with 8 bases between. Germline V gene sequence: CDR1 MDHEN, CDR2 SYDVKM. CDR3 size: 13 residues. DNA of the CDR3: TGTGCCAGCAGTTTTCAGGGATCCGGGGAGCTGTTTTTT. Amino acid sequence: CASSFQGSGELFF.

For the CDR3, the DNA is TGCGCCAGCAGCCAAGATTTTGGGCCCGGGACAGGGATCTACGAGCAGTACTTC. Its protein is CASSQDFGPGTGIYEQYF. The V call is TRBV4-1, the J call TRBJ2-7; TRBD1 agrees at 9 bases. V lost 0 bases to trimming and J lost 3 bases; unmatched junction nucleotides: 12. The length of the CDR3 is 18 residues. The V gene's germline CDR1 is MGHRA and CDR2 YSYEKL.

The V and J genes are TRBV30 and TRBJ2-1; 12 nucleotides line up with TRBD2. CDR1 GTSNPN and CDR2 SVGIG come from the germline V gene (reference sequence). The CDR3 runs 16 residues. The junction had 9 bases not matched to a gene; V was cut back by 5 bases and J by 4 bases. This CDR3 is CAWEGLAGKGYNEQFF. DNA for the CDR3: TGTGCCTGGGAAGGACTAGCGGGAAAAGGGTACAATGAGCAGTTCTTC. The entire variable domain, with the rest obtained from reference TRBV30 and TRBJ2-1, is as follows: SQTIHQWPATLVQPVGSPLSLECTVEGTSNPNLYWYRQAAGRGLQLLFYSVGIGQISSEVPQNLSASRPQDRQFILSSKKLLLSDSGFYLCAWEGLAGKGYNEQFFGPGTRLTVL.

This clone was found a few times. The chain combines TRBV4-1 with TRBJ2-3; 14 nucleotides align to TRBD2. Germline loops: CDR1 MGHRA, CDR2 YSYEKL. Trimming at V came to 1 base and at J to 0 bases, leaving 3 bases not matched to a gene. CDR3 size: 18 residues. In nucleotides, the CDR3 is TGCGCCAGCAGCCAAGCTTGGACTAGCGGGGGGAGCACAGATACGCAGTATTTT. Translating gives CASSQAWTSGGSTDTQYF.

This CDR3 reads CASSSEVLAGATTQYF. Written as DNA, the CDR3 is TGTGCCAGCAGCTCAGAAGTACTAGCGGGAGCAACCACCCAGTACTTC. The chain carries TRBV11-1 and TRBJ2-5; 11 bases fit TRBD2. Germline V gene data show CDR1 as SGHAT and CDR2 as FQDESV (reference sequence). Unmatched junction bases numbered 12, after V lost 4 bases and J lost 8 bases. The CDR3 loop spans 16 amino acids.

This clone was recorded a few times. This chain joins TRBV30 and TRBJ1-3; D is perhaps TRBD1 (6 bases). Trimming left V 8 bases short and J 0 bases short, with 14 bases between. The germline gives CDR1 GTSNPN, CDR2 SVGIG (reference sequence). The CDR3 covers 14 residues. CDR3 loop: CASRRTVSGNTIYF. The CDR3 DNA reads TGTGCCAGTCGTCGGACAGTCTCTGGAAACACCATATATTTT.